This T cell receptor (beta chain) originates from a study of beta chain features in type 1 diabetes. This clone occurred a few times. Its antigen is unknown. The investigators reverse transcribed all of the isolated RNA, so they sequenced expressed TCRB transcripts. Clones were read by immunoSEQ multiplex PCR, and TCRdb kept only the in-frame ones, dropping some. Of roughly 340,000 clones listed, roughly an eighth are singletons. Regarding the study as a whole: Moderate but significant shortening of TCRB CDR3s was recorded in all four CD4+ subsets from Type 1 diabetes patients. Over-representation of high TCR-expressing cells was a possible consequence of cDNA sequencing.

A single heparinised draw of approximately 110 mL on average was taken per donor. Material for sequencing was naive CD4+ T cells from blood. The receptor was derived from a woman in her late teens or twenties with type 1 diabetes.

In DNA, the CDR3 is TGTGCCAGCAGTCCGCGACTAGCCCCGGCGTTCTTC. Translating it yields CASSPRLAPAFF. The chain couples TRBV28 to TRBJ2-1, with 7 bases identical to TRBD2. Germline V lookup: CDR1 MDHEN, CDR2 SYDVKM. V lost 5 bases to trimming and J lost 15 bases; unmatched junction nucleotides: 10. This CDR3 contains 12 residues. Supplemented by reference TRBV28 and TRBJ2-1, the full variable domain reads DVKVTQSSRYLVKRTGEKVFLECVQDMDHENMFWYRQDPGLGLRLIYFSYDVKMKEKGDIPEGYSVSREKKERFSLILESASTNQTSMYLCASSPRLAPAFFGPGTRLTVL.